This entry lists 30 T cell receptor beta chains sequenced from one sample in a study of blood T cell repertoires in COVID-19. TCRdb's table, derived via immunoSEQ multiplex PCR, lists solely in-frame clones and lacks some. The profile shows 50,000 to 65,000 clones, approximately 81% of them singletons. The sequencing input was peripheral blood. The receptors originated from a man aged 60-69 years with COVID-19, enrolled during active disease.

The chain is built from TRBV28 and TRBJ1-2, with TRBD1 matching over 7 bases. The CDR3 has 14 residues. V was pared by 7 bases and J by 6 bases, with 11 bases of the junction left unmatched. Germline V gene data show CDR1 as MDHEN and CDR2 as SYDVKM. The CDR3, as DNA: TGTGCCAGCACCTTTTACGACAGGGACAATGGCTACACCTTC. It encodes CASTFYDRDNGYTF.

CDR3 in amino acids: CAWSVRPRGTGELFF. Here the CDR3 DNA reads TGTGCCTGGAGTGTACGTCCTCGAGGCACCGGGGAGCTGTTTTTT. The chain carries TRBV30 and TRBJ2-2; unclear D gene. CDR1 and CDR2 (germline): GTSNPN, SVGIG (reference sequence). V was pared by 0 bases and J by 4 bases, with 12 bases between. CDR3 size: 15 residues.

V usage is TRBV14 and J usage is TRBJ1-2; TRBD1 agrees at 12 bases. The CDR3 loop spans 16 amino acids. Germline CDR1 and CDR2: SGHDN and FVKESK. The junction had 9 bases not matched to a gene; V was cut back by 3 bases and J by 7 bases. The CDR3 DNA reads as TGTGCCAGCAGCCATTCCGGGGACAGGGGGCGGCGTGGCTACACCTTC. Translation: CASSHSGDRGRRGYTF.

This clone was found a few times. CDR3 sequence: CASSPPVGGSLHF. The CDR3 DNA follows: TGTGCCAGCAGTCCTCCAGTGGGAGGGTCCCTCCACTTT. This chain connects TRBV28 to TRBJ1-6, with no clear D. Per germline, CDR1 MDHEN and CDR2 SYDVKM. The CDR3 consists of 13 residues. V was cut by 5 bases and J by 14 bases, with 16 bases left in between.

The rearrangement joins TRBV7-2 to TRBJ2-3; possible D gene TRBD1, 5 bases. The germline V gene encodes CDR1 SGHTA and CDR2 FQGNSA. This CDR3 has 14 residues. Trimming cost V 5 bases and J 6 bases, with 15 bases left between them. The CDR3: CASSPGPLTDTQYF. CDR3 DNA sequence: TGTGCCAGCAGCCCAGGGCCGCTGACGGATACGCAGTATTTT.

V and J are TRBV28 and TRBJ1-3; 11 bases are a match to TRBD1. The CDR3 extends over 15 amino acids. J was trimmed by 4 bases and V by 5 bases; bases with no gene match: 4. Germline V lookup: CDR1 MDHEN, CDR2 SYDVKM. The CDR3 DNA follows: TGTGCCAGCAGTCCGGACAGGGGGCGCGGAAACACCATATATTTT. Translation: CASSPDRGRGNTIYF. The whole variable domain, filled in from reference TRBV28 and TRBJ1-3, reads DVKVTQSSRYLVKRTGEKVFLECVQDMDHENMFWYRQDPGLGLRLIYFSYDVKMKEKGDIPEGYSVSREKKERFSLILESASTNQTSMYLCASSPDRGRGNTIYFGEGSWLTVV.

The rearrangement links TRBV12-3 or TRBV12-4 to TRBJ1-5, with D uncertain. Trimming took off 7 bases at V and 4 bases at J, with 8 bases between the two ends. CDR3 length: 12 residues. In nucleotides, the CDR3 is TGTGCCAGCAAGGAGTTAAATCAGCCCCAGCATTTT. It translates to CASKELNQPQHF.

The CDR3 nucleotides read TGTGCCAGCAGTTTAGTCGCAGGCAACTACGAGCAGTACTTC. This encodes CASSLVAGNYEQYF. The chain has TRBV28 and TRBJ2-7; D is uncertain. Germline V gene data show CDR1 as MDHEN and CDR2 as SYDVKM. CDR3 length: 14 amino acids. The V and J ends lost 2 bases and 3 bases respectively, with 11 bases between them.

V is TRBV7-9 and J is TRBJ2-3; D perhaps matches TRBD1 (6 bases). Trimming took off 4 bases at V and 3 bases at J, with 20 bases between the two ends. Germline V gives CDR1 SEHNR, CDR2 FQNEAQ (reference sequence). This CDR3 has 17 amino acids. The CDR3 DNA reads as TGTGCCAGCAGCTCGCCAGGGGAGTCGGGTGGGACAGATACGCAGTATTTT. Its translation: CASSSPGESGGTDTQYF.

V usage is TRBV6-1 and J usage is TRBJ2-3, with D unclear. CDR3 size: 16 residues. CDR1 is MNHNS, CDR2 SASEGT, per germline. The V end lost 2 bases, the J end lost 1 base, and 13 bases lay between the germline ends. The CDR3 protein is CASSELVLSGTDTQYF. CDR3 in DNA: TGTGCCAGCAGTGAATTAGTACTGTCTGGCACAGATACGCAGTATTTT.

The V call is TRBV5-1, the J call TRBJ1-4, with D possibly being TRBD1 (6 bases). Germline lookup yields CDR1 SGHRS and CDR2 YFSETQ. The CDR3 loop spans 15 amino acids. Trimming removed 2 bases at V and 8 bases at J, with 16 bases between. CDR3 sequence: CASSFLGGQGEKLFF. Written as DNA, the CDR3 is TGCGCCAGCAGCTTCTTGGGCGGCCAGGGGGAAAAACTGTTTTTT.

The chain is built from TRBV2 and TRBJ2-1; TRBD1 is a possible D gene (6 bases). V lost 7 bases, J lost 9 bases, and 10 bases lay in between. The germline CDR1 and CDR2 sequences are SNHLY and FYNNEI. The CDR3 runs to 11 residues. CDR3 loop: CASTQGGEQFF. The DNA for the CDR3 is TGTGCCAGCACCCAAGGGGGTGAGCAGTTCTTC.

In DNA, the CDR3 is TGTGCCAGCAGTCATCTAGCGAAGCAGTTCTTC. Translation gives CASSHLAKQFF. The chain employs TRBV12-3 or TRBV12-4 and TRBJ2-1; TRBD2 might be the D (6 bases). The CDR3 totals 11 residues. The V end was cut by 5 bases, the J end by 11 bases, with 10 bases between.

The gene calls are TRBV7-3 and TRBJ1-2, with D unresolved. Germline V gene sequence: CDR1 SGHTA, CDR2 FQGTGA. The V end lost 0 bases, the J end lost 2 bases, and 13 bases lay between the germline ends. The CDR3 consists of 16 residues. The CDR3 coding sequence is TGTGCCAGCAGCTTAACGGCTGGAGAGGAGAACTATGGCTACACCTTC. Its protein is CASSLTAGEENYGYTF.

V is TRBV10-3 and J is TRBJ2-3; 8 nucleotides match TRBD2. From germline, CDR1 is ENHRY and CDR2 SYGVKD. The CDR3 totals 21 residues. Unmatched junction bases numbered 20, after V lost 3 bases and J lost 0 bases. The CDR3: CAISDAPLGAGALTSTDTQYF. The CDR3 coding sequence is TGTGCCATCAGTGATGCCCCTTTGGGAGCGGGAGCTCTGACTAGCACAGATACGCAGTATTTT.

A single count supports this clone. This chain connects TRBV28 to TRBJ2-5; no clear D gene. The CDR3 covers 11 residues. V was trimmed by 4 bases and J by 6 bases, leaving 6 bases between them. Germline CDR1 MDHEN, CDR2 SYDVKM. This CDR3 is CASSSWQTQYF. The CDR3, as DNA: TGTGCCAGCAGTTCCTGGCAGACCCAGTACTTC.

The chain joins TRBV7-7 to TRBJ2-5, with TRBD1 identical over 11 bases. Germline V lookup: CDR1 SSHAT, CDR2 FNYEAQ (reference sequence). The CDR3 totals 17 residues. V shed 5 bases and J 5 bases; nucleotides not matched to a gene: 13. The CDR3, as DNA: TGTGCCAGCAGCCCCGGGACAGGGGGAACGGCGGGGGAGACCCAGTACTTC. This encodes CASSPGTGGTAGETQYF.

This chain uses TRBV5-4 with TRBJ2-5; 10 nucleotides agree with TRBD2. J lost 2 bases, V lost 2 bases, and 9 bases had no gene match. Germline V CDR1 and CDR2: SGHNT, YYREEE (reference sequence). The length of the CDR3 is 17 residues. The CDR3 bases are TGTGCCAGCAGCTTAGTAGGTAGCGGGGGGAAGCAAGAGACCCAGTACTTC. The encoded protein is CASSLVGSGGKQETQYF.

The chain joins TRBV30 to TRBJ2-3, with 9 bases that match TRBD2. This CDR3 region has 15 residues. Germline CDR1 GTSNPN, CDR2 SVGIG (reference sequence). V lost 3 bases to trimming and J lost 3 bases; unmatched junction nucleotides: 7. The CDR3 DNA is TGTGCCTGGAGATTAGCGGGAGAAGGTACAGATACGCAGTATTTT. Translated: CAWRLAGEGTDTQYF.

The gene calls are TRBV6-5 and TRBJ1-1; 7 nucleotides match TRBD1. Germline V gene data show CDR1 as MNHEY and CDR2 as SVGAGI. This CDR3 is 15 amino acids long. Unmatched junction bases numbered 14, after V lost 7 bases and J lost 6 bases. CDR3 region: CASTPLGGRIPEAFF. CDR3 coding DNA: TGTGCCAGCACCCCACTAGGGGGCCGGATCCCTGAAGCTTTCTTT.

V is TRBV28 and J is TRBJ2-5; D might be TRBD2 (5 bases). Germline V lookup: CDR1 MDHEN, CDR2 SYDVKM. Trimming pared 8 bases from V and 4 bases from J, leaving 5 bases between. The CDR3 sequence is 10 residues long. This CDR3 is CASGGETQYF. For the CDR3, the DNA is TGTGCCAGCGGAGGAGAGACCCAGTACTTC.

The chain carries TRBV3-1 (or the pseudogene TRBV3-2) and TRBJ1-4; weak D call: TRBD1 (6 bases). From germline, CDR1 is LGHDT and CDR2 YNNKEL (reference sequence). The CDR3 spans 17 residues. Trimming stripped 0 bases from V and 3 bases from J, with 14 bases between. The CDR3 nucleotides read TGTGCCAGCAGCCAAGATTGGCGGGCAGGGGCTAATGAAAAACTGTTTTTT. Its protein product is CASSQDWRAGANEKLFF.

The CDR3 spells CASSEFGQFTNEKLFF. The CDR3 DNA reads as TGTGCCAGCAGTGAATTTGGCCAGTTTACTAATGAAAAACTGTTTTTT. V and J are TRBV2 and TRBJ1-4, with D hard to call. Trimming removed 2 bases at V and 2 bases at J, with 12 bases between. The V gene's germline CDR1 is SNHLY and CDR2 FYNNEI. The length of the CDR3 is 16 residues. Full variable domain (rest looked up from reference TRBV2 and TRBJ1-4): EPEVTQTPSHQVTQMGQEVILRCVPISNHLYFYWYRQILGQKVEFLVSFYNNEISEKSEIFDDQFSVERPDGSNFTLKIRSTKLEDSAMYFCASSEFGQFTNEKLFFGSGTQLSVL.

This clone was observed a handful of times. The chain carries TRBV11-3 and TRBJ2-1; 8 bases map to TRBD2. CDR1 and CDR2 (germline): SGHNT, YENEEA. The CDR3 is made up of 15 amino acids. V was clipped by 1 base and J by 4 bases; unmatched bases: 3. The chain's CDR3 is CASSLAGGPYNEQFF. Written as DNA, the CDR3 is TGTGCCAGCAGCTTAGCGGGAGGGCCTTACAATGAGCAGTTCTTC.

The chain employs TRBV18 and TRBJ2-7, with 12 bases aligning to TRBD2. CDR1 KGHSH and CDR2 LQKENI come from the germline V gene. The CDR3 extends over 15 amino acids. V was pared by 2 bases and J by 2 bases, with 1 base of the junction left unmatched. As DNA, the CDR3 is TGTGCCAGCTCACCAGGACTAGCGGGAACCTACGAGCAGTACTTC. It specifies CASSPGLAGTYEQYF.

The chain recombines TRBV28 with TRBJ1-5, with D uncertain. Germline V gives CDR1 MDHEN, CDR2 SYDVKM. The CDR3 spans 14 residues. V lost 1 base, J lost 1 base, and 5 bases lay in between. This chain's CDR3 is CASSLSASNQPQHF. The CDR3 DNA reads TGTGCCAGCAGTTTATCTGCGAGCAATCAGCCCCAGCATTTT.

The chain uses TRBV12-3 or TRBV12-4 and TRBJ2-7, with D possibly being TRBD2 (6 bases). The CDR3 sequence is 13 residues long. V lost 5 bases to trimming and J lost 4 bases, with 12 bases between them. The CDR3 spells CASSRTSGYEQYF. CDR3 in DNA: TGTGCCAGCAGTAGAACAAGCGGGTACGAGCAGTACTTC.

V usage is TRBV7-3 and J usage is TRBJ2-7, with 14 bases aligning to TRBD2. The germline V gene encodes CDR1 SGHTA and CDR2 FQGTGA. After removal of 5 bases from V and 9 bases from J, the junction contained 12 bases not matched to a gene. This CDR3 comprises 16 residues. In DNA form, the CDR3 reads TGTGCCAGCAGCGCCCCCGGGACTAGCGGGAGCCCAGGGCAGTACTTC. Translating gives CASSAPGTSGSPGQYF.

V and J are TRBV5-6 and TRBJ1-1, with a tentative D call TRBD1 (5 bases). V was trimmed by 4 bases and J by 7 bases, leaving 17 bases between them. CDR3 length: 14 amino acids. The V gene's germline CDR1 is SGHDT and CDR2 YYEEEE. In DNA form, the CDR3 reads TGTGCCAGCAGCATCCACCAGGGTCTGGATGAAGCTTTCTTT. Its protein is CASSIHQGLDEAFF.

The rearrangement joins TRBV12-5 to TRBJ2-3; 10 bases are a match to TRBD1. Germline V gene lookup returns CDR1 LGHNT and CDR2 FRNRAP. J lost 6 bases, V lost 6 bases, and 15 bases had no gene match. The CDR3 has 17 residues. CDR3 nucleotide sequence: TGTGCTAGTGGCCGGGACAGGGGACGGCTGCGCGCGGATACGCAGTATTTT. Translation gives CASGRDRGRLRADTQYF. Complete variable domain (other parts from reference TRBV12-5 and TRBJ2-3): DARVTQTPRHKVTEMGQEVTMRCQPILGHNTVFWYRQTMMQGLELLAYFRNRAPLDDSGMPKDRFSAEMPDATLATLKIQPSEPRDSAVYFCASGRDRGRLRADTQYFGPGTRLTVL.